The 10 T cell receptor beta chains given below trace back to one sample, sequenced in a study of long-term antiretroviral therapy in people with HIV. At the survey level, the v3.0 immunoSEQ assay was run. The assay was immunoSEQ multiplex PCR, and TCRdb's table has in-frame clones only and misses some. The top ten clones hold approximately 15% of a sample with thousands of clones, roughly 80% of them seen once. The source was unsorted PBMCs, collected around 2.6 years before starting antiretroviral therapy. These receptors originate from a man in his forties or fifties with HIV.

The CDR3 region has the DNA TGTGCCAGTAGTTTCCGGGACAGAGACACCGGGGAGCTGTTTTTT. It specifies CASSFRDRDTGELFF. This chain joins TRBV19 and TRBJ2-2; 7 positions match TRBD1. Losses at the gene ends were 5 bases for V and 3 bases for J; bases not matched to a gene: 6. CDR1 and CDR2 from the germline V gene are LNHDA and SQIVND (reference sequence). The CDR3 runs to 15 residues.

This chain joins TRBV5-1 and TRBJ2-7; 9 bases line up with TRBD1. Looked up from germline, CDR1 is SGHRS and CDR2 is YFSETQ. The CDR3 covers 14 residues. The V and J ends lost 6 bases and 5 bases, in that order; junction bases with no gene match: 9. Here the CDR3 reads CASTVGQGVNEQYF. As DNA, the CDR3 is TGCGCCAGCACCGTGGGACAGGGAGTCAACGAGCAGTACTTC.

The rearrangement joins TRBV5-4 to TRBJ2-7, with 10 bases identical to TRBD1. The CDR3 has 15 residues. Germline lookup yields CDR1 SGHNT and CDR2 YYREEE (reference sequence). Germline trimming cut 5 bases from V and 2 bases from J; bases unmatched to any gene: 7. The CDR3, as DNA: TGTGCCAGCAGACCGGGACAGGGGCTCACCTACGAGCAGTACTTC. It translates to CASRPGQGLTYEQYF.

The gene calls are TRBV7-2 and TRBJ1-2; the D gene is possibly TRBD1 (5 bases). Germline V CDR1 and CDR2: SGHTA, FQGNSA. This CDR3 region has 14 residues. V was pared by 5 bases and J by 0 bases, with 10 bases between. The CDR3, as DNA: TGTGCCAGCAGCGCACTACAGGCTAACTATGGCTACACCTTC. Residues: CASSALQANYGYTF. Full variable domain (outside the CDR3, taken from reference TRBV7-2 and TRBJ1-2): GAGVSQSPSNKVTEKGKDVELRCDPISGHTALYWYRQSLGQGLEFLIYFQGNSAPDKSGLPSDRFSAERTGGSVSTLTIQRTQQEDSAVYLCASSALQANYGYTFGSGTRLTVV.

V gene TRBV19 combines with J gene TRBJ1-5; no clear D. Per the germline V gene, CDR1 is LNHDA and CDR2 is SQIVND (reference sequence). The CDR3 runs to 17 residues. Trimming cost V 1 base and J 0 bases, with 13 bases left between them. CDR3 nucleotides: TGTGCCAGTAGTATAGGTGGCGTCGCGGGTAGCAATCAGCCCCAGCATTTT. It translates to CASSIGGVAGSNQPQHF.

This chain connects TRBV6-1 to TRBJ2-1; 7 nucleotides match TRBD2. J gave up 5 bases and V 6 bases, and 4 bases lay outside the gene matches. The CDR3 has 13 amino acids. CDR1 MNHNS and CDR2 SASEGT come from the germline V gene. The CDR3 sequence: CASRELANNEQFF. In nucleotides, the CDR3 is TGTGCCAGCAGGGAACTAGCGAACAATGAGCAGTTCTTC.

The CDR3 nucleotides are TGTGCCATCAGGGGACACCCTTCGGGCACTGAAGCTTTCTTT. Its protein is CAIRGHPSGTEAFF. This rearrangement joins TRBV10-3 to TRBJ1-1, with D possibly TRBD1 on 6 matching bases. CDR3 size: 14 residues. Trimming removed 6 bases at V and 4 bases at J, with 15 bases between. The germline V gene encodes CDR1 ENHRY and CDR2 SYGVKD.

This clone is a singleton in its sample. This rearrangement joins TRBV15 to TRBJ1-2; D is perhaps TRBD1 (5 bases). The V gene lost 1 base and the J gene lost 3 bases, with 15 bases spanning the gap. The CDR3 contains 16 residues. CDR1 is LNHNV and CDR2 is YYDKDF in the germline V gene (reference sequence). CDR3 sequence: CATSRGSSGGDYGYTF. For the CDR3, the DNA is TGTGCCACCAGCAGAGGATCATCGGGGGGTGACTATGGCTACACCTTC.

The chain recombines TRBV29-1 with TRBJ1-2; D perhaps matches TRBD1 (6 bases). This CDR3 spans 11 amino acids. The germline gives CDR1 SQVTM, CDR2 ANQGSEA. Trimming took 7 bases from V and 8 from J, leaving 14 bases between them. This CDR3 is CSGITGRGYTF. The CDR3 nucleotides read TGCAGCGGTATCACAGGGAGAGGCTACACCTTC.

The chain links TRBV7-8 to TRBJ2-7; D remains unclear. The V and J ends lost 0 bases and 2 bases respectively, with 8 bases between them. CDR1 is SGHVS, CDR2 FQNEAQ, per germline. The CDR3 has 14 amino acids. In DNA form, the CDR3 reads TGTGCCAGCAGCTTAGCGGGCGCTGCCTACGAGCAGTACTTC. It yields the protein CASSLAGAAYEQYF.